The 15 T cell receptor beta chains presented below share a single source sample, sequenced in a study of blood T cell repertoires in COVID-19. The protocol was immunoSEQ multiplex PCR, while the TCRdb copy is restricted to in-frame clones and leaves out a portion. Among roughly 350,000 clones listed, 85% were seen once. Source material: peripheral blood. Source of these receptors: a woman aged 18-29 years with acute or convalescent COVID-19.

The chain links TRBV10-3 to TRBJ1-3; the D gene is possibly TRBD1 (6 bases). CDR1 is ENHRY and CDR2 is SYGVKD in the germline V gene. CDR3 length: 14 amino acids. V lost 0 bases to trimming and J lost 8 bases, with 11 bases between them. The DNA for the CDR3 is TGTGCCATCAGTGAGTCCAACAGGGACCACACCATATATTTT. Translation: CAISESNRDHTIYF.

The chain joins TRBV5-1 to TRBJ1-4; D possibly corresponds to TRBD1 (5 bases). Germline lookup yields CDR1 SGHRS and CDR2 YFSETQ. The CDR3 runs 15 residues. V lost 2 bases and J 0 bases, leaving 8 bases between the germline ends. The CDR3 nucleotides read TGCGCCAGCAGCTTCAACAGGCCAACTAATGAAAAACTGTTTTTT. Translated, it gives CASSFNRPTNEKLFF. Filled out from reference TRBV5-1 and TRBJ1-4, the complete variable domain reads KAGVTQTPRYLIKTRGQQVTLSCSPISGHRSVSWYQQTPGQGLQFLFEYFSETQRNKGNFPGRFSGRQFSNSRSEMNVSTLELGDSALYLCASSFNRPTNEKLFFGSGTQLSVL.

This clone was counted once. This rearrangement joins TRBV5-1 to TRBJ2-7; 9 bases align to TRBD1. J lost 3 bases, V lost 5 bases, and 9 bases had no gene match. This CDR3 has 15 residues. CDR1 and CDR2 (germline): SGHRS, YFSETQ. The DNA of the CDR3 is TGCGCCAGCAGGTTAAATACAGGGGGCAACTACGAGCAGTACTTC. Translation: CASRLNTGGNYEQYF.

This clone was seen a few times. CDR3 in DNA: TGTGCCAGCAGTGACACCGGGACTAGATTCGATGAGCAGTTCTTC. It translates to CASSDTGTRFDEQFF. The rearrangement links TRBV7-2 to TRBJ2-1; 8 positions agree with TRBD2. CDR3 length: 15 amino acids. Germline V gene data show CDR1 as SGHTA and CDR2 as FQGNSA. After removal of 6 bases from V and 8 bases from J, the junction contained 12 bases not matched to a gene.

This clone was detected once. This rearrangement joins TRBV3-1 (or the pseudogene TRBV3-2) to TRBJ1-4; 9 nucleotides align to TRBD1. The CDR3 contains 14 residues. V lost 7 bases to trimming and J lost 4 bases; unmatched junction nucleotides: 4. Germline CDR1 LGHDT, CDR2 YNNKEL (reference sequence). Here the CDR3 DNA reads TGTGCCAGCACCAGGGGACAGGGTAATGAAAAACTGTTTTTT. The encoded protein is CASTRGQGNEKLFF.

The CDR3 nucleotides read TGTGCCAGCAGCTTGACTCTCATCTCTGGAAACACCATATATTTT. Encoded protein: CASSLTLISGNTIYF. This chain uses TRBV13 with TRBJ1-3; D remains ambiguous. Germline V gene lookup returns CDR1 PRHDT and CDR2 FYEKMQ (reference sequence). The CDR3 extends over 15 amino acids. Trimming took 3 bases from V and 0 from J, leaving 9 bases between them.

J is TRBJ1-4 and V is TRBV1; the table's D gene call, TRBD1, was not cross checked with the DNA. TRBV1 is marked as a pseudogene. The CDR3 has 19 residues. The CDR3 loop reads CTSSQDKQGARRANEKLFF. Written as DNA, the CDR3 is TGCACCAGCAGCCAAGATAAACAGGGGGCCAGGCGGGCTAATGAAAAACTGTTTTTT.

This rearrangement joins TRBV5-6 to TRBJ1-2; D not certain. CDR1 SGHDT and CDR2 YYEEEE come from the germline V gene. This CDR3 has 18 residues. The V and J ends lost 1 base and 3 bases respectively, with 22 bases between them. The CDR3 region is CASSLLGSRRVADYGYTF. DNA of the CDR3: TGTGCCAGCAGCTTGCTGGGTAGTAGGCGGGTTGCGGACTATGGCTACACCTTC.

This sequence joins TRBV3-1 (or the pseudogene TRBV3-2) and TRBJ1-6; no firm D call. The ends were cut back, 0 bases at V and 7 bases at J, with 25 bases in the middle. This CDR3 is 20 amino acids long. Germline CDR1 LGHDT, CDR2 YNNKEL (reference sequence). The CDR3 coding sequence is TGTGCCAGCAGCCAAGATCGCGGGCCCTCTGGGGAAGGGTGGAATTCACCCCTCCACTTT. Translating it yields CASSQDRGPSGEGWNSPLHF.

The chain uses TRBV5-5 and TRBJ2-2; a possible D gene is TRBD1 (6 bases). The germline V and J ends were trimmed by 4 bases and 2 bases, with 18 bases remaining between them. Germline V CDR1 and CDR2: SGHKS, YYEKEE (reference sequence). This CDR3 has 17 residues. CDR3: CASSREGTRGNTGELFF. CDR3 DNA sequence: TGTGCCAGCAGCCGCGAGGGGACAAGGGGAAACACCGGGGAGCTGTTTTTT.

This clone came up once. The chain links TRBV5-8 to TRBJ1-1, with 7 bases matching TRBD1. The CDR3 has 13 amino acids. Germline V gene lookup returns CDR1 SGHTS and CDR2 YDEGEE. The J segment lost 5 bases and the V segment lost 9 bases, leaving 10 bases of the junction unmatched. The CDR3 spells CAIQGGVWTEAFF. DNA for the CDR3: TGTGCCATCCAGGGGGGCGTGTGGACTGAAGCTTTCTTT.

CDR3 in amino acids: CASTPQTGGYGYTF. The DNA of the CDR3 is TGCGCCAGCACCCCACAGACAGGAGGCTATGGCTACACCTTC. V is TRBV5-1 and J is TRBJ1-2; D possibly corresponds to TRBD1 (6 bases). The length of the CDR3 is 14 residues. CDR1 and CDR2 (germline): SGHRS, YFSETQ. The V and J ends lost 6 bases and 4 bases respectively, with 16 bases between them.

This clone has only one observation. This chain joins TRBV27 and TRBJ1-2, with 10 nucleotides matching TRBD1. J was trimmed by 1 base and V by 6 bases; bases with no gene match: 8. The CDR3 runs to 16 residues. CDR1 and CDR2 (germline): MNHEY, SMNVEV (reference sequence). This CDR3 is CASSRTGGQRNYGYTF. CDR3 sequence (DNA): TGTGCCAGCAGCAGGACAGGGGGGCAGCGTAACTATGGCTACACCTTC.

The chain recombines TRBV4-1 with TRBJ1-1; maybe TRBD1 (5 bases). Trimming shortened V by 0 bases and J by 4 bases, and 15 bases separated the two germline ends. The CDR3 covers 16 residues. The germline V gene has CDR1 MGHRA and CDR2 YSYEKL. In DNA form, the CDR3 reads TGCGCCAGCAGCCAAGATGATTCAGGGTGGGGCACTGAAGCTTTCTTT. Translation: CASSQDDSGWGTEAFF.

The chain couples TRBV24-1 to TRBJ2-5; 8 bases agree with TRBD2. From germline, CDR1 is KGHDR and CDR2 SFDVKD. With 2 bases clipped from V and 2 bases from J, the junction kept 6 bases outside the gene matches. The CDR3 is 16 amino acids. The CDR3, as DNA: TGTGCCACCAGTGATTCCGGACTAGCCGTTCAAGAGACCCAGTACTTC. This codes for CATSDSGLAVQETQYF.